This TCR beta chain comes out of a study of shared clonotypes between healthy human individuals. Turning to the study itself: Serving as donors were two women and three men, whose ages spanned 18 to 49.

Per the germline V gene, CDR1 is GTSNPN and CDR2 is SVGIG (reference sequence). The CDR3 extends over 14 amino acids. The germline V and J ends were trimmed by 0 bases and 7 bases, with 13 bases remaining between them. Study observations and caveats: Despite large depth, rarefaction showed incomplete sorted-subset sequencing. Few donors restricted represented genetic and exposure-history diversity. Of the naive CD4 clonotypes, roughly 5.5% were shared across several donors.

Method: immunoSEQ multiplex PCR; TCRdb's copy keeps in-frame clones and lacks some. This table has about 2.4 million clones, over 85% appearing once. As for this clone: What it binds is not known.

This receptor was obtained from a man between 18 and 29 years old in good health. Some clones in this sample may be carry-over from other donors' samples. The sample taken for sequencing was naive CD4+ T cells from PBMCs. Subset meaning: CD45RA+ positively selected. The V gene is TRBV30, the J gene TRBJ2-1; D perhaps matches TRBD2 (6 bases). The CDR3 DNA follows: TGTGCCTGGAGTGTGGTGGCGGGAACGAATGAGCAGTTCTTC. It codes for CAWSVVAGTNEQFF.